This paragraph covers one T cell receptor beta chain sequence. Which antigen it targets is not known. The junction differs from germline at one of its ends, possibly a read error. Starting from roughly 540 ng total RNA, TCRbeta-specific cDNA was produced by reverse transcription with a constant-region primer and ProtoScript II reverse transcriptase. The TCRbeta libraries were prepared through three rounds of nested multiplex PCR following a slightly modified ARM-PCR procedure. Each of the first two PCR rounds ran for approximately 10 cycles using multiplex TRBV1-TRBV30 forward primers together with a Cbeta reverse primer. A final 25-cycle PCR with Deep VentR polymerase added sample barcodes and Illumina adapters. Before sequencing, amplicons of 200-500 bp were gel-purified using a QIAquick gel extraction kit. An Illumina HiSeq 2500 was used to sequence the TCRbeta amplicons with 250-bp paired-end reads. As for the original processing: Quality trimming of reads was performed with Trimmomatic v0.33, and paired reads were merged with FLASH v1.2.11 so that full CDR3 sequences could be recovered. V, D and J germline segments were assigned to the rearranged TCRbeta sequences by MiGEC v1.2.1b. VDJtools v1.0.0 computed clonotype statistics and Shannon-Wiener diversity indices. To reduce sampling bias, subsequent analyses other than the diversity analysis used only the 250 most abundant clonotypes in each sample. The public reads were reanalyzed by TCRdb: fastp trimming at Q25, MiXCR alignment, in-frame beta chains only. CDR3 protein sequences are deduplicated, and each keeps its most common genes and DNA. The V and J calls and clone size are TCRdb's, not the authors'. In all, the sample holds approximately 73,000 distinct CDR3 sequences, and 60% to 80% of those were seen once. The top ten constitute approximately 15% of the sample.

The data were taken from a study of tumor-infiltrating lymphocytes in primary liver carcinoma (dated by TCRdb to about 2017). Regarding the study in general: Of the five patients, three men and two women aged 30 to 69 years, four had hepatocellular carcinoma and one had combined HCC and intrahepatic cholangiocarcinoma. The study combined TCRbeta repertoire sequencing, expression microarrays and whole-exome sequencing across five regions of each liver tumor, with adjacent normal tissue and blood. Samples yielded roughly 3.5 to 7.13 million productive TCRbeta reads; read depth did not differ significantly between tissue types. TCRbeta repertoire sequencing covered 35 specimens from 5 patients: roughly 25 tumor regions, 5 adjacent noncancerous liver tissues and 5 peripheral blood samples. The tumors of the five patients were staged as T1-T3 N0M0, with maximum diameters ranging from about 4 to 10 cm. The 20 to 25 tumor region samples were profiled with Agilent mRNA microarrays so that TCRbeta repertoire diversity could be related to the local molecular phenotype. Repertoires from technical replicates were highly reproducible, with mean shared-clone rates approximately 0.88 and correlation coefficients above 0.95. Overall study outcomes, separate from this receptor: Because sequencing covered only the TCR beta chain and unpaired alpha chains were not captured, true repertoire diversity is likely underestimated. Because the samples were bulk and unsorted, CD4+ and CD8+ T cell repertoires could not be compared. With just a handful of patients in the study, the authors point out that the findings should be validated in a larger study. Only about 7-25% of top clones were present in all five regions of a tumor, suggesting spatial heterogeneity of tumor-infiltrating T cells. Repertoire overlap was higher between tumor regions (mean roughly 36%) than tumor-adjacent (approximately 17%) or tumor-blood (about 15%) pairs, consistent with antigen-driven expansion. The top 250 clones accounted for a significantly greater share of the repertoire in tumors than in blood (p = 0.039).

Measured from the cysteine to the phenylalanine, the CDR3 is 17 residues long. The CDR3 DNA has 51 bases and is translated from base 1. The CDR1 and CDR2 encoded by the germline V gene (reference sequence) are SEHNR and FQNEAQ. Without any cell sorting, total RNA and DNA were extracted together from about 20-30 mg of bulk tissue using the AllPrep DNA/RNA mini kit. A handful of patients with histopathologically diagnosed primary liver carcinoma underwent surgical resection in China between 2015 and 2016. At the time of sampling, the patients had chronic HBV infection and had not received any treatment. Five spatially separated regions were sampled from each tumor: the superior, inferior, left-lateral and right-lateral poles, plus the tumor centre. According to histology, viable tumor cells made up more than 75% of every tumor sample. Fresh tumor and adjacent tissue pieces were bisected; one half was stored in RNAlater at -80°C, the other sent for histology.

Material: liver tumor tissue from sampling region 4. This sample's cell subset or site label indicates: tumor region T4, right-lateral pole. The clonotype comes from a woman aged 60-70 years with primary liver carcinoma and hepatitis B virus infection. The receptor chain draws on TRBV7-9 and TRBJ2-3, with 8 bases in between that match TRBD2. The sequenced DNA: TGTGCCATCAGCACTCCGACGGGAGGGCGTCGAGCAGATACGCAGTATTTT. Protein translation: CAISTPTGGRRADTQYF.